This record concerns one TCR beta chain sequence. Its antigen is unidentified. This sample stems from a study of B cell selection in AIRE deficiency. Regarding the study as a whole: Of roughly 3,400 shared Treg TCRbeta sequences, roughly 31% were healthy-donor-only and approximately 9.7% patient-only.

The CDR3 is made up of 14 amino acids. The germline V gene encodes CDR1 SGHNT and CDR2 YYREEE (reference sequence). Unmatched junction bases numbered 13, after V lost 4 bases and J lost 9 bases. Sorting defined conventional CD4 T cells as CD4+CD127+. The repertoire was sequenced with immunoSEQ multiplex PCR; TCRdb's copy has only in-frame clones and lacks some. The table records 20,000 to 30,000 clones, roughly 96% of them present only once. Sequencing used conventional CD4+ T cells sorted from PBMCs. The chain has TRBV5-4 and TRBJ2-7; 7 positions match TRBD1. The sequence was collected from a human donor with AIRE deficiency. The CDR3 spells CASSLGDSAKGQYF. In DNA form, the CDR3 reads TGTGCCAGCAGCCTTGGGGACAGTGCCAAGGGGCAGTACTTC.